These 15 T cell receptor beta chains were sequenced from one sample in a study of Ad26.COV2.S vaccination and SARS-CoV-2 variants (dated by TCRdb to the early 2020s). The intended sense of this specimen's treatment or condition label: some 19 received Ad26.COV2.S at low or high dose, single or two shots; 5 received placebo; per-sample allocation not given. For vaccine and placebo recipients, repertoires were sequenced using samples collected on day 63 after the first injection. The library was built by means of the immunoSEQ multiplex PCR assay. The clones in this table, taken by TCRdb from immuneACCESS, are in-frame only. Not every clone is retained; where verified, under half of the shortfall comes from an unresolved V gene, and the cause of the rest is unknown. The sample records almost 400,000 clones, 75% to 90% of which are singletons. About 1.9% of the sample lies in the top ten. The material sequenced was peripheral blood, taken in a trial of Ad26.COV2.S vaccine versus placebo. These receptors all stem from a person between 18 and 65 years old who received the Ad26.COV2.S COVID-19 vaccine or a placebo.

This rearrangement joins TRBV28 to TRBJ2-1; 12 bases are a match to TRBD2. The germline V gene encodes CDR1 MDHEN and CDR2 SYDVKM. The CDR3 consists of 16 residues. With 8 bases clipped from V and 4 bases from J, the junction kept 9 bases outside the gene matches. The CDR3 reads CASGQLAGGGYNEQFF. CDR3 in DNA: TGTGCCAGCGGTCAACTAGCGGGAGGTGGGTACAATGAGCAGTTCTTC.

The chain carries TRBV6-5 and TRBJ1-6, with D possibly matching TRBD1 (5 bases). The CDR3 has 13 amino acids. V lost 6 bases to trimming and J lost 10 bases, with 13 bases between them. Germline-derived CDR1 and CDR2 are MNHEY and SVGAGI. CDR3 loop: CASSSRVESPLHF. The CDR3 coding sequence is TGTGCCAGCAGCAGCAGGGTGGAATCACCCCTCCACTTT.

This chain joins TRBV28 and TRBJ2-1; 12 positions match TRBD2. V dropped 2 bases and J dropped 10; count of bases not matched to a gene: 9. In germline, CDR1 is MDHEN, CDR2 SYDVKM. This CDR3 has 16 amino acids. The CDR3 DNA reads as TGTGCCAGCAGTTTACCCACTAGCGGGAGGACAAAAGAGCAGTTCTTC. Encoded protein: CASSLPTSGRTKEQFF.

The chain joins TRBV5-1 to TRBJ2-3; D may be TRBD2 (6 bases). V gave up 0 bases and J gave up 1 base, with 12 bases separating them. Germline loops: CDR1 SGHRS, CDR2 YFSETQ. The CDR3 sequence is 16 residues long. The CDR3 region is CASSLGGGRGTDTQYF. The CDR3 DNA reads TGCGCCAGCAGCTTGGGCGGAGGGAGAGGCACAGATACGCAGTATTTT.

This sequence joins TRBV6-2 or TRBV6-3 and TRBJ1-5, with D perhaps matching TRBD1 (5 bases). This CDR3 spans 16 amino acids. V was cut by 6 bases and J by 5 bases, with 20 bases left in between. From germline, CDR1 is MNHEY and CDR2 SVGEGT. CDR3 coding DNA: TGTGCCAGCAGCCTGATCAAGGGGTTTGAGCATCAGCCCCAGCATTTT. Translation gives CASSLIKGFEHQPQHF.

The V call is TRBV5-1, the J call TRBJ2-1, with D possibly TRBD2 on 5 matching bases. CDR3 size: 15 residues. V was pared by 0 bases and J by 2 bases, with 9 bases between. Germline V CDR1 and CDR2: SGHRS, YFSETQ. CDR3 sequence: CASSLGGLTYNEQFF. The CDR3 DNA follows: TGCGCCAGCAGCTTGGGTGGACTTACCTACAATGAGCAGTTCTTC.

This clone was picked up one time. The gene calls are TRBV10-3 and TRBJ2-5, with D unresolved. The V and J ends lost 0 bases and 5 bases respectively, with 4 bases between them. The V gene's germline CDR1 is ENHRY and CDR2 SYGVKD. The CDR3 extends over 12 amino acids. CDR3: CAISESTETQYF. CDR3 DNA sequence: TGTGCCATCAGTGAGTCGACGGAGACCCAGTACTTC.

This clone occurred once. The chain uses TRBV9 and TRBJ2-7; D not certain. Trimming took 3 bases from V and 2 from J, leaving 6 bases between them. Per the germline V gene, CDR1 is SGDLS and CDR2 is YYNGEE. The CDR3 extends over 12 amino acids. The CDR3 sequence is CASSAGPYEQYF. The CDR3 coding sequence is TGTGCCAGCAGCGCAGGCCCCTACGAGCAGTACTTC.

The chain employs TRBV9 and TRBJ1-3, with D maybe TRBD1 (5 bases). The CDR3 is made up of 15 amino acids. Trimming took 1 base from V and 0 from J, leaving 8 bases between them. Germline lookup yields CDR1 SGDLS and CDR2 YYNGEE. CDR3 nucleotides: TGTGCCAGCAGCGTACAGGGCAACTCTGGAAACACCATATATTTT. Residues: CASSVQGNSGNTIYF.

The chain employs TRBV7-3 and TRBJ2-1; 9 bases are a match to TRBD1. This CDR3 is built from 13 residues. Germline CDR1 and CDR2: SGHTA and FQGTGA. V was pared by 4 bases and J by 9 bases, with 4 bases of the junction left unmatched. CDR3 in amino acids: CASSSDRGTEQFF. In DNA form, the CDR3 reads TGTGCCAGCAGCTCGGACAGGGGAACTGAGCAGTTCTTC.

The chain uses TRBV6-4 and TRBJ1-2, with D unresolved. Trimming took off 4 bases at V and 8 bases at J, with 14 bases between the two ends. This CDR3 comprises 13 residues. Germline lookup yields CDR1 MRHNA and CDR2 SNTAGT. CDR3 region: CASSGTGVDGYTF. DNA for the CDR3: TGTGCCAGCAGTGGGACGGGAGTCGACGGCTACACCTTC.

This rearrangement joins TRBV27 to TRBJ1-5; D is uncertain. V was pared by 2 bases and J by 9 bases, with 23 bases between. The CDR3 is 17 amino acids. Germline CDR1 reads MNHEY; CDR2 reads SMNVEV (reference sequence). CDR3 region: CASSLLRGGVRRGPQHF. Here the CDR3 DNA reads TGTGCCAGCAGTTTACTTCGAGGTGGTGTGAGGCGAGGGCCCCAGCATTTT.

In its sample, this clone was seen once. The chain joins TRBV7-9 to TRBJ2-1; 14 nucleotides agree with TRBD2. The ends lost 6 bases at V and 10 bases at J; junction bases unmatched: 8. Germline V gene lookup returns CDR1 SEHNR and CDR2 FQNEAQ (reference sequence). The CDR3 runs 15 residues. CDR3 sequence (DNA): TGTGCCAGCAGACTCGGGACTAGCGGGAGAAGGGAGCAGTTCTTC. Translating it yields CASRLGTSGRREQFF.

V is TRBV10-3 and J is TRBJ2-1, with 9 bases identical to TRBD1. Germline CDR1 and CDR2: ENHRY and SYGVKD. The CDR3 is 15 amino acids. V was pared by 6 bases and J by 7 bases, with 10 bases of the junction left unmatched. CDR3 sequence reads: CAIRGDRDRVNEQFF. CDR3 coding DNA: TGTGCCATCAGGGGGGACCGGGACAGGGTTAATGAGCAGTTCTTC.

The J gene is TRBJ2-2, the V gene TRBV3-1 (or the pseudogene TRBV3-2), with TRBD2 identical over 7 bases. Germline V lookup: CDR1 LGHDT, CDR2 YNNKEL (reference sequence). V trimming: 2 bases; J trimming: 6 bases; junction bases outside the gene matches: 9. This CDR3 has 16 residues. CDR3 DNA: TGTGCCAGCAGCCAAATCGCGGGAGAGGTTGCCGGGGAGCTGTTTTTT. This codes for CASSQIAGEVAGELFF.